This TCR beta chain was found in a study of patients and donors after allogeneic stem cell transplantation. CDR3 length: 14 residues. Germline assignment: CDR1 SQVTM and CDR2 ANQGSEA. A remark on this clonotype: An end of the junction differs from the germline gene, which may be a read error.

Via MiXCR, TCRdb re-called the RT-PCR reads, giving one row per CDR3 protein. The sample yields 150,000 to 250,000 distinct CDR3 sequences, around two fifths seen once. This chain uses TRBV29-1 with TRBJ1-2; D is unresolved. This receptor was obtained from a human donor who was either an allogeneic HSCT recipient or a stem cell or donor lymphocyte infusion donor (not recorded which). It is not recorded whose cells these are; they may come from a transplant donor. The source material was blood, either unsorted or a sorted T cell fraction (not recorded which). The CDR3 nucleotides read TGCAGCGTTGATAAGGAGCCTCCTAACTATTGCTACACCTTC. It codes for CSVDKEPPNYCYTF.